The T cell receptor beta chain under discussion was sequenced for a study of blood T cell repertoires in COVID-19. Study-wide background: The United States, Italy and Spain provided the acute and convalescent COVID-19 samples. T cells, B-cell-depleted T cells, or PBMCs provided the cDNA or gDNA that served as material.

Authors' analysis steps: Amplified reference gene primers provided the basis for estimating nucleated cell counts. This table comes from immunoSEQ multiplex PCR, and its TCRdb copy is limited to in-frame clones, with some not included. V and J calls and clone size follow that table, whereas D and trimming were derived from the DNA. The profile shows nearly 300,000 clones, approximately 88% of them singletons. This clone was picked up one time. Germline V gives CDR1 SGHRS, CDR2 YFSETQ. The V segment lost 0 bases and the J segment 4 bases; nucleotides outside the gene matches: 5. The length of the CDR3 is 15 residues.

This chain uses TRBV5-1 with TRBJ2-7, with 9 bases matching TRBD1. The sequence came from a woman aged 30 to 39 who had recovered from COVID-19. The sequencing sample was made of peripheral blood. The CDR3 here is CASSLGGTGLYEQYF. DNA of the CDR3: TGCGCCAGCAGCTTGGGAGGGACAGGGCTGTACGAGCAGTACTTC.